The 7 T cell receptor beta chains presented below share a single source sample, sequenced in a study of cytomegalovirus exposure and HLA in healthy donors (dated by TCRdb to about 2017). Library creation used the immunoSEQ multiplex PCR assay. For the multiplex PCR, a mixture combining 60 forward primers for TCR Vbeta segments and 13 reverse primers for TCR Jbeta segments was used. Imported from immuneACCESS, the table was reduced by TCRdb to in-frame sequences with V and J called. These copies leave out some clones; in studies compared against another copy, an unresolved V gene accounts for under half, and the cause of the remainder is not known. The sample has about 160,000 clones on record, roughly 79% of them singletons. Clones ranked in the top ten supply roughly 1.6% of the sample. Sequenced material: PBMCs. The receptors originated from a man aged 40-55 years in good health and CMV-seronegative.

The chain is built from TRBV5-1 and TRBJ2-5; 10 bases align to TRBD2. Germline assignment: CDR1 SGHRS and CDR2 YFSETQ. The CDR3 consists of 15 residues. Trimming cost V 4 bases and J 8 bases; bases outside gene matches: 11. Written as DNA, the CDR3 is TGCGCCAGCAGCCTCCTAGCGGGAGAGCCAGAAACCCAGTACTTC. Its protein product is CASSLLAGEPETQYF.

This clone was counted once. This chain uses TRBV11-3 with TRBJ2-5; perhaps TRBD1 as D (5 bases). The CDR3 extends over 13 amino acids. V lost 3 bases and J lost 5, with 10 bases in between. Germline-derived CDR1 and CDR2 are SGHNT and YENEEA. CDR3 in DNA: TGTGCCAGCAGCTTCGGACACCGCGAGACCCAGTACTTC. Amino acids: CASSFGHRETQYF.

The rearrangement joins TRBV7-9 to TRBJ1-5; 10 bases match TRBD1. Germline values: CDR1 SEHNR, CDR2 FQNEAQ (reference sequence). The CDR3 is 17 amino acids. With V trimmed by 1 base and J by 3 bases, 6 bases remained unmatched. The CDR3 nucleotides read TGTGCCAGCAGCTTAGTCCCTGGACAGGGGGTCAATCAGCCCCAGCATTTT. Protein product: CASSLVPGQGVNQPQHF.

The gene calls are TRBV28 and TRBJ2-4; D is ambiguous. V dropped 6 bases and J dropped 7 bases, with 13 bases sitting between them. The CDR3 is 13 amino acids. The V gene's germline CDR1 is MDHEN and CDR2 SYDVKM. CDR3 residues: CASRLSDGNIQYF. CDR3 nucleotide sequence: TGTGCCAGCAGATTAAGCGACGGGAACATTCAGTACTTC.

The V and J genes are TRBV27 and TRBJ2-3; possibly TRBD2 for D (5 bases). Per germline, CDR1 MNHEY and CDR2 SMNVEV (reference sequence). V was cut by 7 bases and J by 6 bases, with 14 bases left in between. The CDR3 has 13 residues. CDR3 DNA: TGTGCCAGCACTAGCACCGAGAGGGATACGCAGTATTTT. Amino acid sequence: CASTSTERDTQYF.

The chain employs TRBV18 and TRBJ2-5; tentative D call: TRBD2 (6 bases). Trimming cost V 7 bases and J 2 bases, with 8 bases left between them. Germline V gene data show CDR1 as KGHSH and CDR2 as LQKENI. This CDR3 is 12 amino acids long. The CDR3 DNA sequence: TGTGCCAGCTGGGGGGTTCAAGAGACCCAGTACTTC. It codes for CASWGVQETQYF. The complete variable domain, with remaining parts taken from reference TRBV18 and TRBJ2-5, reads NAGVMQNPRHLVRRRGQEARLRCSPMKGHSHVYWYRQLPEEGLKFMVYLQKENIIDESGMPKERFSAEFPKEGPSILRIQQVVRGDSAAYFCASWGVQETQYFGPGTRLLVL.

V gene TRBV5-5 combines with J gene TRBJ1-1, with D uncertain. The CDR3 contains 11 residues. The V end was cut by 6 bases, the J end by 4 bases, with 7 bases between. CDR1 is SGHKS, CDR2 YYEKEE, per germline (reference sequence). The CDR3 loop is CASTQATEAFF. The CDR3 DNA follows: TGTGCCAGCACTCAAGCCACTGAAGCTTTCTTT.